This TCR beta chain was captured in a study of CD8 T cells in ankylosing spondylitis. Study results and caveats: Reportedly, disease-linked clones are significantly enriched in ankylosing spondylitis patients' matched synovial fluid. One TCR beta motif, made up of fewer than 10 highly homologous variants, appeared characteristic of ankylosing spondylitis blood.

By quantitative 5'-RACE with molecular barcodes, the TCR beta libraries were made. TCRdb processed the 5' RACE reads anew with MiXCR; each CDR3 protein has one entry. The data show some 95,000 distinct CDR3 sequences, around 9.4% seen once. The J segment lost 6 bases and the V segment lost 8 bases, leaving 13 bases of the junction unmatched. Germline V CDR1 and CDR2: SEHNR, FQNEAQ (reference sequence). The CDR3 has 15 residues. This clonotype has at least ten counts. Its specificity is unknown. Sequences were obtained from blood, either unsorted or a sorted T cell fraction (not recorded which). The chain combines TRBV7-9 with TRBJ2-1; TRBD1 agrees at 7 bases. The TCR comes from a male donor with ankylosing spondylitis or in good health (not recorded which). The CDR3 is CASYRVQGWVNEQFF. In DNA, the CDR3 is TGTGCCAGCTACCGGGTACAGGGGTGGGTCAATGAGCAGTTCTTC.